This entry lists 13 T cell receptor beta chains sequenced from one sample in a study of memory CD8 T cells in hepatitis C reinfection. The time point here: pre-reinfection, 55 to 20 weeks before reinfection detection. TCR sequencing was done directly ex vivo on sorted cells, without expansion in vitro. TCRdb's copy holds only in-frame clones and misses some; the assay was immunoSEQ multiplex PCR. The profile covers more than 45,000 clones, with about 90% appearing a single time and less than 1.2% taken by the ten largest. Source material: naive CD8+ T cells sorted from blood. These receptors were taken from a man younger than 35 with hepatitis C virus infection.

The rearrangement links TRBV5-1 to TRBJ2-7, with 13 bases that match TRBD2. The germline V gene encodes CDR1 SGHRS and CDR2 YFSETQ. The CDR3 totals 14 residues. After removal of 5 bases from V and 4 bases from J, the junction contained 3 bases not matched to a gene. CDR3 sequence: CASRLAGGPYEQYF. The DNA for the CDR3 is TGCGCCAGCAGACTAGCGGGAGGGCCTTACGAGCAGTACTTC. Supplemented by reference TRBV5-1 and TRBJ2-7, the full variable domain reads KAGVTQTPRYLIKTRGQQVTLSCSPISGHRSVSWYQQTPGQGLQFLFEYFSETQRNKGNFPGRFSGRQFSNSRSEMNVSTLELGDSALYLCASRLAGGPYEQYFGPGTRLTVT.

The chain has TRBV7-9 and TRBJ2-1; the match to TRBD2 covers 14 bases. Germline V lookup: CDR1 SEHNR, CDR2 FQNEAQ (reference sequence). V gave up 5 bases and J gave up 7 bases; unmatched junction bases: 7. The CDR3 totals 16 residues. CDR3 bases: TGTGCCAGCAGCCACCCGGGGACTAGCGGGAGAAATGAGCAGTTCTTC. Translated: CASSHPGTSGRNEQFF.

The CDR3: CASSPTTGFGAIGEQYF. Here the CDR3 DNA reads TGTGCCAGCAGTCCCACGACAGGGTTCGGGGCAATTGGCGAGCAGTACTTC. J is TRBJ2-7 and V is TRBV28, with TRBD1 matching 7 bases. V gave up 5 bases and J gave up 6 bases; unmatched junction bases: 19. There are 17 residues in the CDR3. In germline, CDR1 is MDHEN, CDR2 SYDVKM.

This clone was seen a few times. This chain's CDR3 is CASSQGQGGTEAFF. In nucleotides, the CDR3 is TGCGCCAGCAGCCAAGGACAGGGGGGCACTGAAGCTTTCTTT. The V call is TRBV4-3, the J call TRBJ1-1; 9 bases agree with TRBD1. V shed 1 base and J 4 bases; nucleotides not matched to a gene: 1. CDR1 is LGHNA and CDR2 is YSLEER in the germline V gene. CDR3 size: 14 residues.

This clone was detected once. V is TRBV29-1 and J is TRBJ2-1, with TRBD2 matching 10 bases. Germline trimming cut 2 bases from V and 2 bases from J; bases unmatched to any gene: 3. Germline loops: CDR1 SQVTM, CDR2 ANQGSEA. The CDR3 runs 15 residues. For the CDR3, the DNA is TGCAGCGTTGAAATAGCGGGAGGCGCCTACAATGAGCAGTTCTTC. It is translated as CSVEIAGGAYNEQFF.

The count of this clone is one. This chain joins TRBV7-9 and TRBJ2-7; TRBD1 might be the D (5 bases). V gave up 5 bases and J gave up 3 bases, with 8 bases separating them. Germline V gene sequence: CDR1 SEHNR, CDR2 FQNEAQ (reference sequence). The CDR3 totals 12 residues. CDR3 loop: CASSGAGYEQYV. The CDR3 nucleotides are TGTGCCAGCAGCGGGGCAGGCTACGAGCAGTACGTC.

This chain links TRBV11-2 with TRBJ2-3; no firm D call. The V end lost 0 bases, the J end lost 0 bases, and 13 bases lay between the germline ends. The CDR3 covers 17 residues. The germline gives CDR1 SGHAT, CDR2 FQNNGV. The CDR3 region has the DNA TGTGCCAGCAGCTTAGATGGAGCAGCCATTAGCACAGATACGCAGTATTTT. This codes for CASSLDGAAISTDTQYF.

This clone was seen only once. The chain uses TRBV5-4 and TRBJ2-1; 7 nucleotides match TRBD2. This CDR3 contains 15 residues. CDR1 and CDR2 (germline): SGHNT, YYREEE (reference sequence). With V trimmed by 4 bases and J by 4 bases, 8 bases remained unmatched. The CDR3 loop reads CASSDPGLPYNEQFF. CDR3 bases: TGTGCCAGCAGCGACCCGGGACTACCGTACAATGAGCAGTTCTTC.

The CDR3: CASSLSGLGNEQFF. The DNA of the CDR3 is TGTGCCAGCAGTTTATCCGGACTGGGGAATGAGCAGTTCTTC. The V and J genes are TRBV27 and TRBJ2-1; D is perhaps TRBD2 (5 bases). The CDR3 runs 14 residues. Trimming pared 0 bases from V and 7 bases from J, leaving 10 bases between. The germline V gene has CDR1 MNHEY and CDR2 SMNVEV (reference sequence).

This chain joins TRBV6-1 and TRBJ2-7, with TRBD1 matching 9 bases. Germline loops: CDR1 MNHNS, CDR2 SASEGT. The length of the CDR3 is 13 residues. J was trimmed by 6 bases and V by 3 bases; bases with no gene match: 3. CDR3 residues: CASSEDRGGEQYV. CDR3 coding DNA: TGTGCCAGCAGTGAGGACAGGGGAGGCGAGCAGTACGTC.

The chain links TRBV29-1 to TRBJ2-1; 13 bases match TRBD2. The trim removed 5 bases at V and 0 bases at J, leaving 7 bases unmatched. The CDR3 contains 17 residues. From germline, CDR1 is SQVTM and CDR2 ANQGSEA. The CDR3 is CSVRGLAGEFSYNEQFF. The CDR3 coding sequence is TGCAGCGTTCGCGGACTAGCGGGAGAATTCTCCTACAATGAGCAGTTCTTC.

V usage is TRBV19 and J usage is TRBJ1-1; D perhaps matches TRBD1 (5 bases). V was shortened by 7 bases and J by 0 bases, with 18 bases between the two germline ends. CDR1 is LNHDA and CDR2 is SQIVND in the germline V gene (reference sequence). The CDR3 sequence is 16 residues long. The CDR3 DNA reads TGTGCCAGTAATTGGGGCGGACATCGGATGAACACTGAAGCTTTCTTT. Translating it yields CASNWGGHRMNTEAFF.

This clone was detected only once. The chain couples TRBV4-1 to TRBJ2-5; 7 bases fit TRBD2. The CDR3 loop spans 16 amino acids. V shed 6 bases, J shed 2 bases, and the junction held 12 bases outside the gene matches. CDR1 is MGHRA, CDR2 YSYEKL, per germline. CDR3 amino acids: CASRPRHGGEQETQYF. The CDR3 region has the DNA TGCGCCAGCAGGCCTCGGCATGGGGGGGAACAAGAGACCCAGTACTTC.